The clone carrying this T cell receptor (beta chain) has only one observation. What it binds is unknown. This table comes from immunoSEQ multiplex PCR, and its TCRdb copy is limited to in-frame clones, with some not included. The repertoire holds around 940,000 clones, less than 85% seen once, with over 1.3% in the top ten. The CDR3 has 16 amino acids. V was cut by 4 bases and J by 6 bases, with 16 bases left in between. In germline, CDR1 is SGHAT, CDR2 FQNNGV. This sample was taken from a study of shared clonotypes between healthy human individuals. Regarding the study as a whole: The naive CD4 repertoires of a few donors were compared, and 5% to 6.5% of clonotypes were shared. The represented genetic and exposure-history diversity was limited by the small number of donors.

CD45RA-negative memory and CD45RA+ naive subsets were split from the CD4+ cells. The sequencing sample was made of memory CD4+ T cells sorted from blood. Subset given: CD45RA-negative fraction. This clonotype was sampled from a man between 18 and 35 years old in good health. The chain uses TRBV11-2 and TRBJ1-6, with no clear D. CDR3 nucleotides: TGTGCCAGCAGCTCACTCCTACAGTTAATTAATTCACCCCTCCACTTT. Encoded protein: CASSSLLQLINSPLHF.